This record looks at one TCR beta chain sequence and its context. This entry is derived from a study of cytomegalovirus exposure and HLA in healthy donors. It was with 60 Vbeta and 13 Jbeta primers that the PCR ran. Using immunoSEQ multiplex PCR, the repertoire was profiled, and TCRdb retains in-frame clones only, with some absent. The repertoire shows more than 65,000 clones; the top ten hold 2.7%. The CDR3 contains 14 residues. Specimen: PBMCs. The genes are TRBV12-2 and TRBJ2-1; the D segment call TRBD2 is taken from the table without a DNA check. TRBV12-2 constitutes a pseudogene. The source of this sequence is a man aged 35 to 55 in good health and CMV-seronegative. CDR3 DNA sequence: TGTGCAAGTCGCTCCGCCGGGGGGAGCAATGAGCAGTTCTTC. Translating it yields CASRSAGGSNEQFF.